The rows below give T cell receptor beta chains drawn from one sample of a study of cytomegalovirus exposure and HLA in healthy donors. TCRdb's copy holds only in-frame clones and misses some; the assay was immunoSEQ multiplex PCR. This sample yields roughly 250,000 clones, of which under 80% are seen a single time; 2% to 2.5% belongs to the top ten. The sequenced material came from PBMCs. These receptors were collected from a female donor in good health and CMV-seronegative. The CDR3 runs from the conserved cysteine through the conserved F or W. Not all rows give a size; the values are once, few, many and, for expanded clones, a class.

v_call,clone_size,cdr3_aa
TRBV2,-,CASSEQGIHEQYF
TRBV9,-,CASSSSGSSSYNEQFF
TRBV10-3,once,CAAAGERNQPQHF
TRBV10-2,once,CASEEGNEQFF
TRBV5-8,-,CASWGTGRREQYF
TRBV11-2,-,CASSSRGKETQYF
TRBV11-2,-,CASSDPGGRSSYNEQFF
TRBV30,-,CAWRDDRGGTNEKLFF
TRBV11-2,few,CASRGTSGTGAAYGYTF
TRBV5-1,few,CASSSGQTKVEAFF
TRBV7-8,-,CASSFSRYSGANVLTF
TRBV25-1,-,CASSEERGRSSDNEQFF
TRBV27,-,CASSLGQGAYEQYF
TRBV7-9,few,CSSSLVNPEAFF
TRBV11-2,-,CASSLVREQYF
TRBV7-6,few,CASSLLLAGGPDEQFF
TRBV18,-,CASSPREGESQPQHF
TRBV30,-,CAWSFRTGTGYTF
TRBV18,-,CASSPSATVSSTEAFF
TRBV28,-,CASSLPWQSPYTEAFF
TRBV6-6,-,CASSWDSQHEQYF
TRBV15,-,CATNSKREGLDEQFF
TRBV11-3,-,CASNPGLADDWYNEQFF
TRBV2,-,CASRGQPNTEAFF